Listed below are T cell receptor beta chains from one sample, sequenced in a study of blood T cell repertoires in COVID-19. Data came from immunoSEQ multiplex PCR; TCRdb stores just in-frame clones and leaves some out. The sample gives approximately 250,000 clones, 86% of which show up once; around 9% is in the top ten. Sequencing input: peripheral blood. Source of these receptors: a man aged 35 to 55 with active or convalescent COVID-19. Each CDR3 is given with its conserved first and last residue. Fields, in order: J gene, clone size, D gene, V gene, CDR3 DNA, CDR3 protein. A D gene is named only where the DNA matches it firmly. Size values are once, few and many counts, or a class for expanded clones, and some rows have none.

J gene: TRBJ2-2
clone size: -
D gene: TRBD1
V gene: TRBV7-3
CDR3 DNA: TGTGCCAGCAGCGAGCTCCGGGACAGAAACACCGGGGAGCTGTTTTTT
CDR3 protein: CASSELRDRNTGELFF

J gene: TRBJ2-7
clone size: -
D gene: -
V gene: TRBV3-1/TRBV3-2
CDR3 DNA: TGTGCCAGCGGGGGTCCTTCTGACAGGGAGCAGTACTTC
CDR3 protein: CASGGPSDREQYF

J gene: TRBJ1-4
clone size: -
D gene: TRBD1
V gene: TRBV7-9
CDR3 DNA: TGTGCCAGCAGCGCCGGACAGGGGGAAAAACTGTTTTTT
CDR3 protein: CASSAGQGEKLFF

J gene: TRBJ2-6
clone size: -
D gene: -
V gene: TRBV9
CDR3 DNA: TGTGCCAGCAGCGACCATACCGGAGACTCTGGGGCCAACGTCCTGACTTTC
CDR3 protein: CASSDHTGDSGANVLTF

J gene: TRBJ1-1
clone size: -
D gene: TRBD1
V gene: TRBV20-1
CDR3 DNA: TGCAGTGCAAGGACAGGTACTGAAGCTTTCTTT
CDR3 protein: CSARTGTEAFF

J gene: TRBJ2-3
clone size: -
D gene: -
V gene: TRBV3-1/TRBV3-2
CDR3 DNA: TGTGCCAGCAGCCAAGGGGAGGCTACGCAGTATTTT
CDR3 protein: CASSQGEATQYF

J gene: TRBJ1-3
clone size: -
D gene: -
V gene: TRBV7-9
CDR3 DNA: TGTTGCGGTGGGTCGTCGAGCTCTGGAAACACCATATATTTT
CDR3 protein: CCGGSSSSGNTIYF

J gene: TRBJ2-7
clone size: -
D gene: TRBD1
V gene: TRBV19
CDR3 DNA: TGTGCCAGTAGTCCCGGACAGGCATCCTACGAGCAGTACTTC
CDR3 protein: CASSPGQASYEQYF

J gene: TRBJ1-1
clone size: -
D gene: TRBD1
V gene: TRBV29-1
CDR3 DNA: TGCAGCGTTGTGGGACAGGGAAAGACTGAAGCTTTCTTT
CDR3 protein: CSVVGQGKTEAFF

J gene: TRBJ1-1
clone size: -
D gene: TRBD1
V gene: TRBV18
CDR3 DNA: TGTGCCAGCTCACCGGACAGGGGAAGCATTCGGAACACTGAAGCTTTCTTT
CDR3 protein: CASSPDRGSIRNTEAFF

J gene: TRBJ1-5
clone size: -
D gene: -
V gene: TRBV4-1
CDR3 DNA: TGCGCCAGCAGCCAAGAGCGTGAGCGGTATCAGCCCCAGCATTTT
CDR3 protein: CASSQERERYQPQHF

J gene: TRBJ1-3
clone size: -
D gene: -
V gene: TRBV18
CDR3 DNA: TGTGCCAGCTCACCATCGGGGGGCCGAAGCTCTGGAAACACCATATATTTT
CDR3 protein: CASSPSGGRSSGNTIYF

J gene: TRBJ1-1
clone size: -
D gene: TRBD1
V gene: TRBV3-1/TRBV3-2
CDR3 DNA: TGTGCCAGCAGCCATGCGGACAGGAGTACTGAAGCTTTCTTT
CDR3 protein: CASSHADRSTEAFF

J gene: TRBJ1-5
clone size: -
D gene: TRBD1
V gene: TRBV2
CDR3 DNA: TGTGCCAGCAGTCGGACAGGCAGGGTGGATCAGCCCCAGCATTTT
CDR3 protein: CASSRTGRVDQPQHF

J gene: TRBJ2-3
clone size: -
D gene: TRBD2
V gene: TRBV7-6
CDR3 DNA: TGTGCCAGCAGCTTAGGACTAGCGGGGGGGTCCACAGATACGCAGTATTTT
CDR3 protein: CASSLGLAGGSTDTQYF

J gene: TRBJ2-1
clone size: -
D gene: TRBD1
V gene: TRBV5-4
CDR3 DNA: TGTGCCAGCAGCCCCATTACCGGGACAGGGATGGGAAGCAATGAGCAGTTCTTC
CDR3 protein: CASSPITGTGMGSNEQFF

J gene: TRBJ2-7
clone size: many
D gene: TRBD1
V gene: TRBV5-4
CDR3 DNA: TGTGCCAGCACTTCGGTGGGGACAGGGTTTAGCAAGCAGTACTTC
CDR3 protein: CASTSVGTGFSKQYF

J gene: TRBJ1-2
clone size: -
D gene: -
V gene: TRBV29-1
CDR3 DNA: TGCAGCGTCCCCCCAAGGTCAGGGGGCTACACCTTC
CDR3 protein: CSVPPRSGGYTF

J gene: TRBJ2-7
clone size: -
D gene: -
V gene: TRBV21-1
CDR3 DNA: TGTGCCACCAACTACGAGCAGTACTTC
CDR3 protein: CATNYEQYF

J gene: TRBJ1-5
clone size: few
D gene: TRBD1
V gene: TRBV6-6
CDR3 DNA: TGTGCCACCCGGGACAGGGATCCAAGTCAGCCCCAGCATTTT
CDR3 protein: CATRDRDPSQPQHF

J gene: TRBJ2-5
clone size: -
D gene: -
V gene: TRBV4-1
CDR3 DNA: TGCGCCAGCAGCCAAGCCAACTATAGGCCAGAGACCCAGTACTTC
CDR3 protein: CASSQANYRPETQYF